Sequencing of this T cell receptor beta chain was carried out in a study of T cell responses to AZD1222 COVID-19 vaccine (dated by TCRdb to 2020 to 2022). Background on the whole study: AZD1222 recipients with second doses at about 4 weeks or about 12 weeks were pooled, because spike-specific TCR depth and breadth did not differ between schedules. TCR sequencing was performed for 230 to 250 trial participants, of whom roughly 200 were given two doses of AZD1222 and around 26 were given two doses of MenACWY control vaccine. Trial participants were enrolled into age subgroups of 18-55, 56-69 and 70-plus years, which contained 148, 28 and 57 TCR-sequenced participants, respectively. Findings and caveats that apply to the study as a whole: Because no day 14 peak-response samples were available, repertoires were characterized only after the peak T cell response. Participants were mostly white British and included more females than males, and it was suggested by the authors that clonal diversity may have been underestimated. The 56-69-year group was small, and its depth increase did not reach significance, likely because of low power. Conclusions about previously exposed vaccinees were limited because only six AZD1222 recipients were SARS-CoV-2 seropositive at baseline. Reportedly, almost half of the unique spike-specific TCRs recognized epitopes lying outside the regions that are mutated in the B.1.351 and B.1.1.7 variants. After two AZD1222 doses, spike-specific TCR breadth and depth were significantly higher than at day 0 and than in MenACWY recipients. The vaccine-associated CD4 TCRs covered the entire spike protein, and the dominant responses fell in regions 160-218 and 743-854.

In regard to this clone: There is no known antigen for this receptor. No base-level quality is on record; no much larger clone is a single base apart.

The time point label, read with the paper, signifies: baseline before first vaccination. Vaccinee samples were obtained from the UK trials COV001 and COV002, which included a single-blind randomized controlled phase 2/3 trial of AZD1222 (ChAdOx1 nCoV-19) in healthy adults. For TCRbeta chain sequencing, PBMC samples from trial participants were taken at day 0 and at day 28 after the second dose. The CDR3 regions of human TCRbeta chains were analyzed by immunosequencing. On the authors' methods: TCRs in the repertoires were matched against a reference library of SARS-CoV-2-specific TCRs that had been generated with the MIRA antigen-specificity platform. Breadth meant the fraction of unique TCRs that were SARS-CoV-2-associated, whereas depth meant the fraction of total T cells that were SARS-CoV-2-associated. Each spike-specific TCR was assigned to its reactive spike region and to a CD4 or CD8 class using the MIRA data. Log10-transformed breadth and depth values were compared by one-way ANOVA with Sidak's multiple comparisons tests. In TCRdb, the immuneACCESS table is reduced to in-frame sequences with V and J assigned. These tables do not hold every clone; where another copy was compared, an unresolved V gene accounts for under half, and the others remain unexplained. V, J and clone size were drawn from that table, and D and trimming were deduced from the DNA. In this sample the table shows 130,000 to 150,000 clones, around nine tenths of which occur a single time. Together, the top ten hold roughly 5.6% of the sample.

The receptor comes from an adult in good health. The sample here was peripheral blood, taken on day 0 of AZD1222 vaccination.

The CDR3 protein: CASSLEGRWYYEQYF. Here is the DNA: TGTGCCAGCAGCTTAGAAGGGCGGTGGTACTACGAGCAGTACTTC. Here the chain combines TRBV11-2 and TRBJ2-7; a confident D gene designation cannot be given. V is shortened by 0 bases, J by 3 bases, and the region joining them spans 12 bases. The germline V gene specifies SGHAT as CDR1 and FQNNGV as CDR2. The CDR3 contains 15 residues, cysteine and phenylalanine counted. Only CDR3 DNA remains: 45 bases, in frame from the first base. Full variable domain (CDR3 extended with the reference TRBV11-2 and TRBJ2-7 proteins): EAGVAQSPRYKIIEKRQSVAFWCNPISGHATLYWYQQILGQGPKLLIQFQNNGVVDDSQLPKDRFSAERLKGVDSTLKIQPAKLEDSAVYLCASSLEGRWYYEQYFGPGTRLTVT.